The T cell receptor beta chain described here comes from a study of blood T cell repertoires in COVID-19. Study background: Both acute and convalescent COVID-19 samples were obtained from the United States, Italy and Spain. PBMCs, B-cell-depleted T cells, or T cells provided the cDNA or gDNA that made up the material.

In the authors' methods: Estimates of nucleated cell counts were drawn from the amplification of reference gene primers. Produced via immunoSEQ multiplex PCR; TCRdb's table is partial and in-frame only. From that table come the V and J calls and clone size; the DNA was used to work out D and trimming. This table holds 300,000 or so clones, roughly 91% found once. The CDR3 is made up of 11 amino acids. The V end lost 4 bases, the J end lost 5 bases, and 6 bases lay between the germline ends. CDR1 and CDR2 from the germline V gene are SGHRS and YFSETQ. To note about this clone: In the same sample, other DNA sequences code for this CDR3.

The rearrangement links TRBV5-1 to TRBJ1-2; D is uncertain. The sequencing sample was made of peripheral blood. This clonotype originated in a middle-aged man with active or convalescent COVID-19. The CDR3 region is CASSPGYGYTF. CDR3 nucleotide sequence: TGCGCCAGCAGCCCCGGTTATGGCTACACCTTC.